Below, 28 T cell receptor beta chains from the same sample are listed, as sequenced in a study of molecular identifiers for immune sequencing clone quantification. A single record per CDR3 protein comes from TCRdb applying MiXCR to the PCR reads. This table holds about 100,000 distinct CDR3 sequences, 36% found once. Sequencing was done on a sample of naive CD8+ T cells from blood, with Jurkat cell RNA spiked in. As for subset: FACS-sorted CD8+CD4-CCR7+CD45RA+ naive T cells. These receptors were obtained from a human donor in good health. Some libraries in this study had Jurkat cell RNA spiked in.

J is TRBJ2-7 and V is TRBV6-2 or TRBV6-3; 10 bases agree with TRBD2. CDR3 length: 14 residues. Germline CDR1 reads MNHEY; CDR2 reads SVGEGT. With V trimmed by 4 bases and J by 5 bases, 5 bases remained unmatched. CDR3 region: CASSFLAGDHEQYF. The CDR3 DNA follows: TGTGCCAGCAGTTTTCTAGCGGGGGATCACGAGCAGTACTTC.

The chain has TRBV19 and TRBJ2-5; D is ambiguous. Germline CDR1 reads LNHDA; CDR2 reads SQIVND (reference sequence). The CDR3 length is 12 residues. V was pared by 5 bases and J by 5 bases, with 9 bases between. The CDR3: CASSSGAETQYF. As DNA, the CDR3 is TGTGCCAGTAGTTCAGGTGCGGAGACCCAGTACTTC.

In this sample, this clonotype turned up a few times. The chain is built from TRBV28 and TRBJ1-1; TRBD1 agrees at 8 bases. V trimming: 3 bases; J trimming: 4 bases; junction bases outside the gene matches: 4. Germline CDR1 MDHEN, CDR2 SYDVKM. The CDR3 is 14 residues long. The CDR3 sequence is CASSFPGGITEAFF. In DNA form, the CDR3 reads TGTGCCAGCAGTTTCCCAGGGGGCATCACTGAAGCTTTCTTT.

This clonotype was picked up a small number of times. The rearrangement uses TRBV7-8 and TRBJ2-3; D unclear. The V end was cut by 4 bases, the J end by 5 bases, with 22 bases between. In germline, CDR1 is SGHVS, CDR2 FQNEAQ. The CDR3 is 17 residues long. CDR3 loop: CASSCPLNSFGLDTQYF. The DNA of the CDR3 is TGTGCCAGCAGCTGCCCCTTGAACTCTTTTGGATTAGATACGCAGTATTTT.

This clonotype was detected a few times. The V call is TRBV6-5, the J call TRBJ2-3, with 8 bases matching TRBD1. After removal of 6 bases from V and 4 bases from J, the junction contained 3 bases not matched to a gene. The CDR3 covers 13 residues. Germline values: CDR1 MNHEY, CDR2 SVGAGI. CDR3 protein: CASSGQGPDTQYF. As DNA, the CDR3 is TGTGCCAGCAGCGGACAGGGCCCAGATACGCAGTATTTT.

The V gene is TRBV5-8, the J gene TRBJ1-6; D remains unclear. The V and J ends lost 0 bases and 0 bases respectively, with 10 bases between them. Germline CDR1 is SGHTS and CDR2 is YDEGEE. The CDR3 length is 17 residues. The CDR3 here is CASSLVVRSSYNSPLHF. The CDR3 bases are TGTGCCAGCAGCTTGGTGGTCAGGAGCTCCTATAATTCACCCCTCCACTTT.

This clonotype showed up just a few times. This sequence joins TRBV4-1 and TRBJ1-6; 8 bases are shared with TRBD1. From germline, CDR1 is MGHRA and CDR2 YSYEKL. CDR3 size: 15 residues. Trimming at V came to 4 bases and at J to 9 bases, leaving 8 bases not matched to a gene. CDR3 coding DNA: TGCGCCAGCAGCCCCCACGGACAGGGTCCTTCACCCCTCCACTTT. Translation: CASSPHGQGPSPLHF.

The chain joins TRBV10-3 to TRBJ2-3; no reliable D call. The CDR3 has 13 residues. The V end lost 0 bases, the J end lost 5 bases, and 6 bases lay between the germline ends. Germline CDR1 ENHRY, CDR2 SYGVKD. In DNA, the CDR3 is TGTGCCATCAGTGAGTCTCCCCAAGATACGCAGTATTTT. This codes for CAISESPQDTQYF.

This clonotype was observed once. The chain uses TRBV6-5 and TRBJ1-2; D gene ambiguous. Looked up from germline, CDR1 is MNHEY and CDR2 is SVGAGI. V lost 8 bases and J lost 4, with 17 bases in between. This CDR3 region has 14 residues. CDR3 sequence (DNA): TGTGCCAGCGTCGGCTACGCTCCTAGCTATGGCTACACCTTC. Translating it yields CASVGYAPSYGYTF.

Only one count was recorded for this clonotype. One end of the junction varies from germline; a read error may be responsible. The V and J genes are TRBV7-9 and TRBJ2-7; no clear D gene. Germline loops: CDR1 SEHNR, CDR2 FQNEAQ (reference sequence). This CDR3 comprises 13 residues. This CDR3 reads CASSPGTSYEQCF. CDR3 bases: TGTGCCAGCAGCCCGGGCACGAGCTACGAGCAGTGCTTC.

A few counts support this clonotype. The CDR3 reads CASRDSLISYGYTF. The CDR3 coding sequence is TGTGCCAGCCGGGACTCACTAATTTCCTATGGCTACACCTTC. The chain carries TRBV2 and TRBJ1-2, with D possibly matching TRBD1 (5 bases). Germline V gives CDR1 SNHLY, CDR2 FYNNEI. The CDR3 covers 14 residues. The V gene lost 8 bases and the J gene lost 4 bases, with 17 bases spanning the gap.

The chain is built from TRBV11-2 and TRBJ2-4; 7 bases are a match to TRBD2. J was trimmed by 8 bases and V by 6 bases; bases with no gene match: 10. The CDR3 covers 14 residues. Per the germline V gene, CDR1 is SGHAT and CDR2 is FQNNGV. In nucleotides, the CDR3 is TGTGCCAGCAGTCCAGCGGGACTCGTTGACATTCAGTACTTC. Protein product: CASSPAGLVDIQYF. The whole variable domain, remainder taken from reference TRBV11-2 and TRBJ2-4, is EAGVAQSPRYKIIEKRQSVAFWCNPISGHATLYWYQQILGQGPKLLIQFQNNGVVDDSQLPKDRFSAERLKGVDSTLKIQPAKLEDSAVYLCASSPAGLVDIQYFGAGTRLSVL.

The V and J genes are TRBV28 and TRBJ2-7; D remains unclear. Germline CDR1 reads MDHEN; CDR2 reads SYDVKM. With 6 bases removed from V and 2 bases from J, the gap between germline ends came to 14 bases. The CDR3 is 14 residues long. CDR3 residues: CASSLGRTPYEQYF. As DNA, the CDR3 is TGTGCCAGCAGCTTAGGACGTACCCCCTACGAGCAGTACTTC.

This clonotype was seen repeatedly, ten times or more. The chain couples TRBV12-3 or TRBV12-4 to TRBJ2-3, with a weak D call TRBD2 (6 bases). CDR3 size: 15 residues. The V and J ends lost 3 bases and 1 base respectively, with 11 bases between them. CDR3 in amino acids: CASSFFREGTDTQYF. The CDR3 coding sequence is TGTGCCAGCAGTTTTTTTAGGGAGGGCACAGATACGCAGTATTTT.

V and J are TRBV27 and TRBJ2-7; 7 bases are shared with TRBD1. The germline V gene encodes CDR1 MNHEY and CDR2 SMNVEV (reference sequence). V lost 2 bases, J lost 6 bases, and 10 bases stayed unmatched. The CDR3 length is 15 residues. CDR3 in amino acids: CASSLETGTLAEQYF. The CDR3 DNA reads TGTGCCAGCAGTTTAGAGACAGGGACCCTCGCCGAGCAGTACTTC.

As regards this clonotype: Since a much larger clone is just one base distant, this may be a read error. This rearrangement joins TRBV6-6 to TRBJ2-3; no reliable D call. Germline V lookup: CDR1 MNHNY, CDR2 SVGAGI (reference sequence). The ends were cut back, 4 bases at V and 0 bases at J, with 17 bases in the middle. CDR3 length: 17 amino acids. This CDR3 is CASSCSPRTESTDTQYF. The CDR3 DNA reads TGTGCCAGCAGTTGCTCTCCCCGTACGGAAAGCACAGATACGCAGTATTTT.

This rearrangement joins TRBV27 to TRBJ2-1; no clear D gene. V gave up 11 bases and J gave up 3 bases, with 14 bases separating them. The CDR3 contains 13 residues. Germline CDR1 MNHEY, CDR2 SMNVEV (reference sequence). The CDR3 DNA reads as TGTGCCTCCGCCTTCCGGATCTACAATGAGCAGTTCTTC. This encodes CASAFRIYNEQFF.

This clonotype was counted at least ten times. The CDR3 nucleotides are TGTGCCAGCAGCTTACCGGGGGCGGGCACCGGGGAGCTGTTTTTT. Translation gives CASSLPGAGTGELFF. The chain uses TRBV7-8 and TRBJ2-2, with D possibly being TRBD1 or TRBD2 (6 bases each). V lost 2 bases and J lost 4, with 11 bases in between. The CDR3 is made up of 15 amino acids. Germline CDR1 and CDR2: SGHVS and FQNEAQ.

This clonotype occurred many times. The chain combines TRBV28 with TRBJ1-1; unclear D gene. This CDR3 is built from 15 residues. Germline V gives CDR1 MDHEN, CDR2 SYDVKM. The germline V and J ends were trimmed by 1 base and 0 bases, with 9 bases remaining between them. The CDR3 region has the DNA TGTGCCAGCAGTTTATTCCCAGGAGTGAACACTGAAGCTTTCTTT. Its translation is CASSLFPGVNTEAFF.

V is TRBV11-2 and J is TRBJ2-3, with TRBD1 matching over 7 bases. Germline V gene lookup returns CDR1 SGHAT and CDR2 FQNNGV. This CDR3 is 16 amino acids long. Losses at the gene ends were 2 bases for V and 4 bases for J; bases not matched to a gene: 9. Written as DNA, the CDR3 is TGTGCCAGCAGCTTACGCATGGGGACAGAAGCAGATACGCAGTATTTT. Protein sequence: CASSLRMGTEADTQYF.

This clonotype has just a few counts. The V gene is TRBV6-2 or TRBV6-3, the J gene TRBJ2-3; 7 positions match TRBD2. The junction had 9 bases not matched to a gene; V was cut back by 6 bases and J by 6 bases. Germline V gene data show CDR1 as MNHEY and CDR2 as SVGEGT. The CDR3 consists of 14 residues. DNA of the CDR3: TGTGCCAGCAGCCTTCCCTGGGAGGGGGATACGCAGTATTTT. Its translation is CASSLPWEGDTQYF.

Remarks on this clonotype: A much larger clone lies a single base off, so this may be a read error. The conserved final phenylalanine or tryptophan is absent from the CDR3, which likely points to a read error. This rearrangement joins TRBV6-5 to TRBJ2-3, with D perhaps matching TRBD2 (5 bases). Germline lookup yields CDR1 MNHEY and CDR2 SVGAGI. The V gene lost 7 bases and the J gene lost 7 bases, with 15 bases spanning the gap. The CDR3 contains 13 residues. CDR3 sequence (DNA): TGTGCCAGCATCGGGGTTTCGGGCTATACGCAGTATTCT. Amino acid sequence: CASIGVSGYTQYS.

The chain recombines TRBV13 with TRBJ1-1, with 11 bases identical to TRBD1. The length of the CDR3 is 15 residues. Germline trimming cut 3 bases from V and 4 bases from J; bases unmatched to any gene: 4. Germline loops: CDR1 PRHDT, CDR2 FYEKMQ (reference sequence). The CDR3 region is CASSFGDRGGTEAFF. CDR3 DNA: TGTGCCAGCAGCTTTGGGGACAGGGGGGGCACTGAAGCTTTCTTT.

The table lists this clonotype with a few counts. CDR3 region: CASSQSSGNYEQYF. CDR3 bases: TGTGCCAGCTCACAGTCTAGCGGAAATTACGAGCAGTACTTC. This sequence joins TRBV18 and TRBJ2-7, with 7 nucleotides matching TRBD2. V trimming: 4 bases; J trimming: 4 bases; junction bases outside the gene matches: 7. This CDR3 spans 14 amino acids. Germline CDR1 reads KGHSH; CDR2 reads LQKENI.

This clonotype appeared a few times. This chain uses TRBV27 with TRBJ2-1; the match to TRBD2 covers 10 bases. V was pared by 0 bases and J by 8 bases, with 4 bases of the junction left unmatched. The CDR3 is made up of 15 amino acids. Germline V gives CDR1 MNHEY, CDR2 SMNVEV (reference sequence). The CDR3: CASSLSGLAGDEQFF. The CDR3 bases are TGTGCCAGCAGTTTATCGGGTCTAGCGGGAGATGAGCAGTTCTTC.

Many counts were recorded for this clonotype. The rearrangement links TRBV29-1 to TRBJ2-2, with 8 bases identical to TRBD2. V lost 7 bases to trimming and J lost 3 bases; unmatched junction nucleotides: 7. Germline V gives CDR1 SQVTM, CDR2 ANQGSEA. This CDR3 spans 14 amino acids. CDR3 nucleotides: TGCAGCGCAGAGCGGGAGACGCACACCGGGGAGCTGTTTTTT. This encodes CSAERETHTGELFF.

A word on this clonotype: The CDR3 does not end in the conserved phenylalanine or tryptophan, so this is likely a read error. The J gene is TRBJ2-7, the V gene TRBV2; the match to TRBD1 covers 9 bases. Per germline, CDR1 SNHLY and CDR2 FYNNEI. The CDR3 sequence is 16 residues long. V dropped 1 base and J dropped 3; count of bases not matched to a gene: 7. In DNA form, the CDR3 reads TGTGCCAGCAGTGAAGGACAACAGGGGGCCCTCTACGAGCAGTACTCC. Protein: CASSEGQQGALYEQYS.

This clonotype was counted ten times or more. This chain links TRBV4-1 with TRBJ2-7, with D perhaps TRBD2 (6 bases). Germline V lookup: CDR1 MGHRA, CDR2 YSYEKL. V lost 3 bases, J lost 3 bases, and 12 bases lay in between. This CDR3 contains 14 residues. The CDR3 region has the DNA TGCGCCAGCAGCCATGGAGGGGCTTACTACGAGCAGTACTTC. As protein: CASSHGGAYYEQYF.